This TCR beta chain is drawn from a study of cytomegalovirus exposure and HLA in healthy donors. Looked up from germline, CDR1 is SGHNT and CDR2 is YENEEA. CDR3 length: 19 residues. Unmatched junction bases numbered 9, after V lost 0 bases and J lost 0 bases. Primers for the PCR totalled 60 Vbeta and 13 Jbeta. Original data processing: Counted up in a later analysis, unique TCR beta chains came to about 80 million, with around 10 million shared. Sequencing used immunoSEQ multiplex PCR; TCRdb keeps in-frame clones, though not all of them. The DNA was the basis for D and trimming; V, J and clone size are from that table. Among more than 100,000 clones listed, about 75% were seen once. Findings and caveats of the study: The likely origin of a cluster of highly shared sequence variants was a sequencing artifact.

Remarks on this clone: Its antigen is unknown.

The source is a man aged 60 to 69 in good health and CMV-seropositive. The chain employs TRBV11-3 and TRBJ2-3, with 10 bases fitting TRBD2. Input material: PBMCs. Written as DNA, the CDR3 is TGTGCCAGCAGCTTAGATACAGGACTAGCGGATACTAGCACAGATACGCAGTATTTT. It translates to CASSLDTGLADTSTDTQYF.